This TCR beta chain was captured in a study of blood T cells in healthy people across ages. Study-wide results and limits: Whereas aged donors had fewer naive CD4+ cells, long-lived donors had more of them and higher diversity. Among T cells, TCR beta diversity per million cells dropped roughly linearly as age rose.

This clonotype was observed a few times. Its antigen is undetermined. A much larger clone differs by one base, so this may be a read error. Combining a sample-barcoded 5' primer with a J-beta primer mix, a second PCR ran for roughly 7 to 11 cycles. TCRdb fed the 5' RACE reads into MiXCR, producing one record per CDR3 protein. The table shows about 780,000 distinct CDR3 sequences, with roughly 25% occurring only once. The CDR3 spans 16 residues. Germline CDR1 reads MNHNY; CDR2 reads SVGAGI (reference sequence). In addition, the sample was reused for a study of T cells of mothers and their children.

Sequenced sample: blood. The sequence derives from a boy younger than 18 in good health. This chain connects TRBV6-6 to TRBJ2-5; possibly TRBD1 or TRBD2 for D (5 bases each). CDR3 protein: CTSSYSVGRDQETQYF. In DNA form, the CDR3 reads TGTACCAGCAGTTACTCGGTGGGGCGGGACCAAGAGACCCAGTACTTC.